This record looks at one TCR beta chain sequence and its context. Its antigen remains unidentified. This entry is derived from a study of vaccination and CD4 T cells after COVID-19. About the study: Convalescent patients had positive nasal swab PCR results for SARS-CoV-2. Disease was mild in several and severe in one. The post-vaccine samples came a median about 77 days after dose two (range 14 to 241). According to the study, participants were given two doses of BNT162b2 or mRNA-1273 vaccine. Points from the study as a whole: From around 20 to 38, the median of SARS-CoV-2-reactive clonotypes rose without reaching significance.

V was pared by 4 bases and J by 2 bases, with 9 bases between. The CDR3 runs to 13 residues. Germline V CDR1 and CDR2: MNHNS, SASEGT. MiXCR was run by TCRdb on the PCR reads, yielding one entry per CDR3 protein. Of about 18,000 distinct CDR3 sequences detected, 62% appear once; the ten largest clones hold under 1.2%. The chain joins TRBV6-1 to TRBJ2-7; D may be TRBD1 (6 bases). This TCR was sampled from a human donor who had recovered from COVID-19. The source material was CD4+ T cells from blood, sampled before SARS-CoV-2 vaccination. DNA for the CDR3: TGTGCCAGCAGTGCGGGACAAGCCTACGAGCAGTACTTC. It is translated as CASSAGQAYEQYF.